The 19 T cell receptor beta chains below all came from one sample that was sequenced in a study of blood T cell repertoires in COVID-19. Only in-frame clones appear in the TCRdb table, and some are missing; sequencing was by immunoSEQ multiplex PCR. The sample shows more than 60,000 clones, 82% of them seen only once. Sequenced input: peripheral blood. The receptors derive from a woman aged 80 or over with acute or convalescent COVID-19.

V is TRBV6-2 or TRBV6-3 and J is TRBJ2-7; a possible D gene is TRBD1 (6 bases). This CDR3 is 16 amino acids long. Per germline, CDR1 MNHEY and CDR2 SVGEGT. Trimming removed 2 bases from V and 0 bases from J, with 14 bases in between. As DNA, the CDR3 is TGTGCCAGCAGTTACCCCGGGACAAGGAGCTCCTACGAGCAGTACTTC. Translating gives CASSYPGTRSSYEQYF.

The chain has TRBV6-5 and TRBJ1-1; D is undetermined. Germline loops: CDR1 MNHEY, CDR2 SVGAGI. The CDR3 has 11 amino acids. V was trimmed by 8 bases and J by 4 bases, leaving 8 bases between them. Here the CDR3 DNA reads TGTGCCAGCGGAGGGTCCACTGAAGCTTTCTTT. This encodes CASGGSTEAFF.

The V call is TRBV6-1, the J call TRBJ2-6, with 8 bases matching TRBD2. J lost 2 bases, V lost 4 bases, and 4 bases had no gene match. Germline-derived CDR1 and CDR2 are MNHNS and SASEGT. This CDR3 contains 16 residues. Written as DNA, the CDR3 is TGTGCCAGCAGTGCCTCACTAGCGGCTGGGGCCAACGTCCTGACTTTC. Protein sequence: CASSASLAAGANVLTF.

This clone is termed medium-sized. The rearrangement links TRBV18 to TRBJ1-4; D may be TRBD1 (6 bases). Germline V gene sequence: CDR1 KGHSH, CDR2 LQKENI. V was cut by 5 bases and J by 1 base, with 8 bases left in between. There are 14 residues in the CDR3. The CDR3 nucleotides read TGTGCCAGCTCAGACAGGAGAACTAATGAAAAACTGTTTTTT. This translates into CASSDRRTNEKLFF.

The chain is built from TRBV19 and TRBJ2-1, with 7 bases aligning to TRBD1. This CDR3 spans 16 amino acids. Trimming took 3 bases from V and 0 from J; bases not matched to a gene: 5. Germline CDR1 and CDR2: LNHDA and SQIVND (reference sequence). As DNA, the CDR3 is TGTGCCAGTAGTATGAGGGGGCAAGGCTCCTACAATGAGCAGTTCTTC. Protein: CASSMRGQGSYNEQFF. Drawing the rest from reference TRBV19 and TRBJ2-1, the complete variable domain is DGGITQSPKYLFRKEGQNVTLSCEQNLNHDAMYWYRQDPGQGLRLIYYSQIVNDFQKGDIAEGYSVSREKKESFPLTVTSAQKNPTAFYLCASSMRGQGSYNEQFFGPGTRLTVL.

The chain is built from TRBV21-1 and TRBJ2-7; the table's D gene call, TRBD1, was not cross checked with the DNA. TRBV21-1 is reported as a pseudogene. CDR3 length: 16 amino acids. The CDR3 bases are TGTGCCAGCAGCACAAACATCCGGGACAGGAAGGGAGAGCAGTACTTC. It yields the protein CASSTNIRDRKGEQYF.

This chain connects TRBV19 to TRBJ1-1; 9 bases are shared with TRBD1. V shed 4 bases, J shed 0 bases, and the junction held 0 bases outside the gene matches. The germline V gene has CDR1 LNHDA and CDR2 SQIVND (reference sequence). The CDR3 has 14 residues. This CDR3 reads CASSRDRVNTEAFF. In nucleotides, the CDR3 is TGTGCCAGTAGTAGGGACAGGGTGAACACTGAAGCTTTCTTT.

This chain connects TRBV5-4 to TRBJ1-6; TRBD1 is a possible D gene (6 bases). Trimming stripped 4 bases from V and 5 bases from J, with 13 bases between. Looked up from germline, CDR1 is SGHNT and CDR2 is YYREEE (reference sequence). The CDR3 contains 15 residues. DNA for the CDR3: TGTGCCAGCAGCACATCAGGGGTAAATAATTCACCCCTCCACTTT. Encoded protein: CASSTSGVNNSPLHF.

The chain is built from TRBV20-1 and TRBJ1-3; D gene uncertain. V was trimmed by 7 bases and J by 2 bases, leaving 6 bases between them. Germline CDR1 DFQATT, CDR2 SNEGSKA (reference sequence). CDR3 length: 11 residues. This chain's CDR3 is CSGRAGNTIYF. The CDR3, as DNA: TGCAGTGGCCGGGCTGGAAACACCATATATTTT.

The V call is TRBV24-1, the J call TRBJ2-2, with TRBD2 matching 8 bases. Unmatched junction bases numbered 8, after V lost 11 bases and J lost 4 bases. The CDR3 consists of 14 residues. CDR1 and CDR2 (germline): KGHDR, SFDVKD. CDR3 nucleotides: TGTGCCATTTCACGGGAGGGCCCCACCGGGGAGCTGTTTTTT. Protein sequence: CAISREGPTGELFF.

The CDR3 sequence: CSVSPGAGELFF. The CDR3 DNA is TGCAGCGTTTCGCCAGGGGCCGGGGAGCTGTTTTTT. The chain has TRBV29-1 and TRBJ2-2; tentatively, D is TRBD1 (6 bases). The length of the CDR3 is 12 residues. Germline lookup yields CDR1 SQVTM and CDR2 ANQGSEA. With 5 bases removed from V and 6 bases from J, the gap between germline ends came to 10 bases.

V usage is TRBV7-6 and J usage is TRBJ2-7, with 9 bases fitting TRBD2. The CDR3 is made up of 16 amino acids. V shed 2 bases and J 1 base; nucleotides not matched to a gene: 6. Germline V lookup: CDR1 SGHVS, CDR2 FNYEAQ. This CDR3 reads CASSLPSGRPSYEQYF. CDR3 bases: TGTGCCAGCAGCTTACCCAGCGGGAGGCCGTCCTACGAGCAGTACTTC.

The V call is TRBV7-2, the J call TRBJ1-6; 7 bases fit TRBD1. The CDR3 contains 15 residues. Germline CDR1 is SGHTA and CDR2 is FQGNSA. V shed 5 bases and J 2 bases; nucleotides not matched to a gene: 3. CDR3: CASSRDRAYNSPLHF. In DNA, the CDR3 is TGTGCCAGCAGCCGTGACAGGGCCTATAATTCACCCCTCCACTTT. Using reference TRBV7-2 and TRBJ1-6 for the parts outside the CDR3, the full variable domain is GAGVSQSPSNKVTEKGKDVELRCDPISGHTALYWYRQSLGQGLEFLIYFQGNSAPDKSGLPSDRFSAERTGGSVSTLTIQRTQQEDSAVYLCASSRDRAYNSPLHFGNGTRLTVT.

This chain connects TRBV10-3 to TRBJ1-5, with 8 bases lining up with TRBD1. Germline V gene lookup returns CDR1 ENHRY and CDR2 SYGVKD. The CDR3 loop spans 15 amino acids. J lost 6 bases, V lost 4 bases, and 8 bases had no gene match. CDR3 nucleotide sequence: TGTGCCATCAGTGGGGGAGACAGGGGTGGTCAGCCCCAGCATTTT. It codes for CAISGGDRGGQPQHF.

This clone has only a few counts. V gene TRBV29-1 combines with J gene TRBJ2-1; the match to TRBD2 covers 11 bases. The CDR3 spans 14 residues. The V gene end was trimmed by 6 bases and the J gene end by 9 bases; junction bases not matched to a gene: 10. Germline lookup yields CDR1 SQVTM and CDR2 ANQGSEA. The CDR3 bases are TGCAGCGTAGTGAGTAGCGGGAGGGCCATTGAGCAGTTCTTC. It translates to CSVVSSGRAIEQFF.

This clone was recorded only once. CDR3 amino acids: CASSLGGQGINQPQHF. In nucleotides, the CDR3 is TGCGCCAGCAGCTTGGGTGGACAGGGAATAAATCAGCCCCAGCATTTT. V gene TRBV5-1 combines with J gene TRBJ1-5; 8 bases align to TRBD1. Germline loops: CDR1 SGHRS, CDR2 YFSETQ. The CDR3 extends over 16 amino acids. Trimming took 0 bases from V and 4 from J; bases not matched to a gene: 6.

The gene calls are TRBV6-4 and TRBJ1-1; possible D gene TRBD1, 6 bases. Deletions cut 6 bases from V and 0 bases from J, with 11 bases between. The CDR3 totals 14 residues. CDR1 and CDR2 (germline): MRHNA, SNTAGT. The CDR3 loop reads CASRGQFMNTEAFF. In nucleotides, the CDR3 is TGTGCCAGCAGGGGACAATTTATGAACACTGAAGCTTTCTTT.

The CDR3 region is CASSIISNQPQHF. The CDR3 DNA reads as TGTGCCAGCAGTATCATTAGCAATCAGCCCCAGCATTTT. The V and J genes are TRBV12-3 or TRBV12-4 and TRBJ1-5; D gene unclear. This CDR3 comprises 13 residues. V lost 5 bases and J 0 bases, leaving 5 bases between the germline ends.

The CDR3 DNA reads as TGTGCCAGCAGCTTGAGGAGACAGGGGGCGAGGGAGCAGTTCTTC. It specifies CASSLRRQGAREQFF. This sequence joins TRBV5-4 and TRBJ2-1; 10 bases are shared with TRBD1. The CDR3 sequence is 15 residues long. The trim removed 1 base at V and 10 bases at J, leaving 8 bases unmatched. Looked up from germline, CDR1 is SGHNT and CDR2 is YYREEE (reference sequence).